The clone carrying this TCR beta chain is labeled as medium-sized. TCRdb recomputed calls from the 5' RACE reads with MiXCR, one row per CDR3 protein. The table shows 30,000 to 40,000 distinct CDR3 sequences, with approximately 25% occurring only once. Germline V CDR1 and CDR2: MNHNY, SVGAGI (reference sequence). The CDR3 is 12 amino acids. Trimming removed 4 bases at V and 5 bases at J, with 8 bases between. Sequenced input: naive CD4+ T cells sorted from a lymph node. As for subset: naive CD4+ T cells, CD4+CD45RA+CD25-. The chain combines TRBV6-6 with TRBJ2-5; D might be TRBD1 (7 bases). This receptor was obtained from a female donor with breast cancer. This chain's CDR3 is CASSSGGETQYF. As DNA, the CDR3 is TGTGCCAGCAGTTCAGGGGGGGAGACCCAGTACTTC.